Sequencing of this T cell receptor beta chain was carried out in a study of T cell responses to AZD1222 COVID-19 vaccine. In regard to this clone: Its target is unknown.

Findings and limits, study-wide: CD4 TCRs associated with vaccination spanned spike, dominating at 160-218 and 743-854. The study found Spike-specific TCR breadth and depth rose after two AZD1222 doses.

Repertoires were generated with immunoSEQ multiplex PCR, while TCRdb's copy carries only in-frame clones and drops some. The table shows around 110,000 clones, with about 90% occurring only once. CDR3 length: 15 residues. Germline CDR1 is LGHDT and CDR2 is YNNKEL (reference sequence). The V gene lost 0 bases and the J gene lost 2 bases, with 11 bases spanning the gap. The V and J genes are TRBV3-1 (or the pseudogene TRBV3-2) and TRBJ2-7; D gene unclear. The TCR comes from an adult in good health. The material was peripheral blood, obtained on day 0 of AZD1222 vaccination. The CDR3 nucleotides read TGTGCCAGCAGCCAAGAATTTTACCAGGCCTACGAGCAGTACTTC. Protein product: CASSQEFYQAYEQYF.